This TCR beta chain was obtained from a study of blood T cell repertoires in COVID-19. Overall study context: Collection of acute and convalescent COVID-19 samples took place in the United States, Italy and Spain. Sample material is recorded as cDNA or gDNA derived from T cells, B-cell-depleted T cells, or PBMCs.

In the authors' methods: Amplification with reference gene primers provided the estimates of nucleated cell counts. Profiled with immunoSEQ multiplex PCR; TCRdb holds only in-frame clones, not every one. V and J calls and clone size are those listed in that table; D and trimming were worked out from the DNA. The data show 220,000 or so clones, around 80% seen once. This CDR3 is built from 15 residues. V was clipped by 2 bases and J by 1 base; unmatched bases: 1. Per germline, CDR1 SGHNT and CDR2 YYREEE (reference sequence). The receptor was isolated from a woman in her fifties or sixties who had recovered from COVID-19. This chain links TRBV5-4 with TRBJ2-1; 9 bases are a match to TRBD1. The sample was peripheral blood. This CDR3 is CASSFGTGSYNEQFF. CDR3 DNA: TGTGCCAGCAGCTTCGGGACAGGGTCCTACAATGAGCAGTTCTTC.